These 31 T cell receptor beta chains were sequenced from one sample in a study of T cell repertoires in cytomegalovirus infection. TCRdb fed the reads into MiXCR, producing one record per CDR3 protein. Seen here are approximately 290,000 distinct CDR3 sequences, roughly 24% observed once, and the top ten hold more than 11%. Specimen: PBMCs. The receptors were sampled from a human donor in good health (CMV status not recorded). Some clones in this sample may be carry-over from other donors' samples.

DNA of the CDR3: TGTGCCAGCAGCTCCGGCGGGGGGACCAGCTCCTACGAGCAGTACTTC. It specifies CASSSGGGTSSYEQYF. V and J are TRBV7-3 and TRBJ2-7; 8 bases are a match to TRBD2. The V and J ends lost 4 bases and 0 bases, in that order; junction bases with no gene match: 8. Germline loops: CDR1 SGHTA, CDR2 FQGTGA. The CDR3 spans 16 residues.

A few counts support this clonotype. The CDR3 region has the DNA TGCAGTGCCGGGACCGCTTCTGGAAACACCATATATTTT. As protein: CSAGTASGNTIYF. This rearrangement joins TRBV20-1 to TRBJ1-3; maybe TRBD1 (5 bases). V lost 6 bases and J lost 1, with 10 bases in between. Germline V CDR1 and CDR2: DFQATT, SNEGSKA (reference sequence). The CDR3 is 13 residues long.

V and J are TRBV19 and TRBJ1-5; no definite D call. Germline V lookup: CDR1 LNHDA, CDR2 SQIVND (reference sequence). The CDR3 has 14 amino acids. The V end lost 9 bases, the J end lost 6 bases, and 18 bases lay between the germline ends. The CDR3 DNA follows: TGTGCCAGCATGAACCAGGACCGCGGTCAGCCCCAGCATTTT. Translating it yields CASMNQDRGQPQHF.

In its sample, this clonotype was seen a few times. The rearrangement links TRBV7-3 to TRBJ2-7, with TRBD2 matching over 8 bases. V shed 4 bases, J shed 3 bases, and the junction held 8 bases outside the gene matches. The CDR3 contains 15 residues. Germline CDR1 reads SGHTA; CDR2 reads FQGTGA. The CDR3 coding sequence is TGTGCCAGCAGCTGGGGAGCGGGGGCGTTCTACGAGCAGTACTTC. It yields the protein CASSWGAGAFYEQYF.

There are many counts of this clonotype. V is TRBV12-3 or TRBV12-4 and J is TRBJ1-5, with a possible D match to TRBD1 (6 bases). The CDR3 is 15 amino acids. The V gene lost 6 bases and the J gene lost 2 bases, with 14 bases spanning the gap. This CDR3 reads CASRGTGIGNQPQHF. The CDR3 DNA reads as TGTGCCAGCAGGGGTACAGGGATAGGCAATCAGCCCCAGCATTTT.

Of note for this clonotype: A much larger clone differs from this one at a single base, so this may be a read error. The rearrangement joins TRBV6-1 to TRBJ2-1, with D tentatively TRBD1 (6 bases). The germline gives CDR1 MNHNS, CDR2 SASEGT. The V gene lost 6 bases and the J gene lost 5 bases, with 11 bases spanning the gap. The CDR3 loop spans 13 amino acids. CDR3 DNA: TGTGCCAGCAGCCAAGACAGGCACAATGAGCAGTTCTTC. Residues: CASSQDRHNEQFF.

The rearrangement uses TRBV27 and TRBJ2-7, with 11 bases fitting TRBD2. Germline lookup yields CDR1 MNHEY and CDR2 SMNVEV (reference sequence). V dropped 5 bases and J dropped 6; count of bases not matched to a gene: 6. The CDR3 totals 14 residues. In DNA form, the CDR3 reads TGTGCCAGCAGTCTACTAGCGGGAGTTGGCGAGCAGTACTTC. Translated, it gives CASSLLAGVGEQYF.

This clonotype was picked up many times. J is TRBJ2-5 and V is TRBV7-2, with 13 bases identical to TRBD2. J was trimmed by 2 bases and V by 5 bases; bases with no gene match: 2. There are 15 residues in the CDR3. Germline CDR1 reads SGHTA; CDR2 reads FQGNSA. CDR3 DNA sequence: TGTGCCAGCAGCCTGGGACTAGCGGGACAAGAGACCCAGTACTTC. Protein: CASSLGLAGQETQYF.

Remarks on this clonotype: A much larger clone lies a single base off, so this may be a read error. This chain uses TRBV7-6 with TRBJ1-5, with D unclear. Germline CDR1 is SGHVS and CDR2 is FNYEAQ. The CDR3 spans 14 residues. V was trimmed by 4 bases and J by 4 bases, leaving 11 bases between them. CDR3 protein: CASSSSLNNQPQHF. In DNA form, the CDR3 reads TGTGCCAGCAGCTCATCCCTCAATAATCAGCCCCAGCATTTT.

The sample holds a few counts of this clonotype. This chain connects TRBV28 to TRBJ1-5; weak D call: TRBD1 (5 bases). V was shortened by 7 bases and J by 2 bases, with 15 bases between the two germline ends. There are 15 residues in the CDR3. In germline, CDR1 is MDHEN, CDR2 SYDVKM. CDR3 region: CASTERGLGNQPQHF. The DNA of the CDR3 is TGTGCCAGCACCGAGAGGGGTTTGGGCAATCAGCCCCAGCATTTT.

There are a few counts of this clonotype. This may come from a read error, since a much larger clone is one base off. The rearrangement links TRBV5-4 to TRBJ2-2; 7 bases align to TRBD1. The germline gives CDR1 SGHNT, CDR2 YYREEE (reference sequence). J was trimmed by 4 bases and V by 3 bases; bases with no gene match: 0. The CDR3 totals 13 residues. For the CDR3, the DNA is TGTGCCAGCAGCTGGGACAGCACCGGGGAGCTGTTTTTT. Encoded protein: CASSWDSTGELFF.

V usage is TRBV30 and J usage is TRBJ2-5, with D unresolved. Trimming cost V 1 base and J 2 bases, with 2 bases left between them. The germline V gene has CDR1 GTSNPN and CDR2 SVGIG (reference sequence). The CDR3 totals 11 residues. This chain's CDR3 is CAWSDQETQYF. CDR3 nucleotide sequence: TGTGCCTGGAGTGATCAAGAGACCCAGTACTTC.

The chain couples TRBV2 to TRBJ1-2, with 8 bases identical to TRBD1. The CDR3 totals 13 residues. V lost 7 bases to trimming and J lost 4 bases; unmatched junction nucleotides: 5. CDR1 and CDR2 from the germline V gene are SNHLY and FYNNEI. CDR3 region: CASKAGTGYGYTF. CDR3 nucleotide sequence: TGTGCCAGCAAGGCCGGGACAGGCTATGGCTACACCTTC.

The chain uses TRBV20-1 and TRBJ1-5; TRBD1 aligns across 8 bases. The CDR3 is 17 residues long. Germline CDR1 is DFQATT and CDR2 is SNEGSKA (reference sequence). The V segment lost 3 bases and the J segment 1 base; nucleotides outside the gene matches: 11. The CDR3 bases are TGCAGTGCTAGTTATGGACAGGGTGGGAAGAGCAATCAGCCCCAGCATTTT. Translated: CSASYGQGGKSNQPQHF.

This clonotype was seen a few times. This chain uses TRBV5-6 with TRBJ2-3; 7 bases align to TRBD1. The CDR3 is made up of 14 amino acids. Germline assignment: CDR1 SGHDT and CDR2 YYEEEE. Unmatched junction bases numbered 3, after V lost 0 bases and J lost 5 bases. The CDR3: CASSLEGAQDTQYF. In DNA, the CDR3 is TGTGCCAGCAGCTTGGAGGGGGCGCAAGATACGCAGTATTTT.

Concerning this clonotype: A read error may account for a junction end that differs from germline. The gene calls are TRBV30 and TRBJ2-7, with D perhaps TRBD1 (6 bases). CDR3 length: 12 residues. Germline values: CDR1 GTSNPN, CDR2 SVGIG (reference sequence). The CDR3 loop is CAWSVDRKSVGF. CDR3 in DNA: TGTGCCTGGAGTGTGGACAGAAAATCCGTCGGCTTC.

This clonotype was counted a few times. The rearrangement joins TRBV20-1 to TRBJ2-1; D remains unclear. From germline, CDR1 is DFQATT and CDR2 SNEGSKA (reference sequence). The V end lost 1 base, the J end lost 7 bases, and 11 bases lay between the germline ends. The CDR3 has 13 amino acids. CDR3 region: CSARVLGVNEQFF. The CDR3 region has the DNA TGCAGTGCTAGAGTGCTAGGCGTGAATGAGCAGTTCTTC.

This clonotype was seen repeatedly, ten times or more. The V and J genes are TRBV2 and TRBJ1-1; D gene ambiguous. Germline loops: CDR1 SNHLY, CDR2 FYNNEI. Trimming stripped 4 bases from V and 4 bases from J, with 4 bases between. CDR3 size: 11 residues. CDR3 residues: CASSVSTEAFF. As DNA, the CDR3 is TGTGCCAGCAGTGTCAGCACTGAAGCTTTCTTT.

This clonotype occurred many times. This rearrangement joins TRBV7-2 to TRBJ2-7; D is possibly TRBD2 (5 bases). This CDR3 comprises 15 residues. V lost 0 bases to trimming and J lost 6 bases, with 15 bases between them. Looked up from germline, CDR1 is SGHTA and CDR2 is FQGNSA. This CDR3 reads CASSLASSTRSEQYF. The CDR3, as DNA: TGTGCCAGCAGCTTAGCGTCGAGTACTAGGAGCGAGCAGTACTTC.

This clonotype was seen many times. The chain is built from TRBV7-2 and TRBJ2-1, with D tentatively TRBD1 (6 bases). V was pared by 3 bases and J by 6 bases, with 12 bases between. CDR1 is SGHTA and CDR2 is FQGNSA in the germline V gene. This CDR3 is 14 amino acids long. CDR3 nucleotide sequence: TGTGCCAGCAGCTTCCAGGACAGCTCCAATGAGCAGTTCTTC. Protein: CASSFQDSSNEQFF.

This rearrangement joins TRBV20-1 to TRBJ2-7; 11 positions agree with TRBD2. The germline gives CDR1 DFQATT, CDR2 SNEGSKA (reference sequence). Trimming took 6 bases from V and 2 from J; bases not matched to a gene: 6. The length of the CDR3 is 14 residues. Written as DNA, the CDR3 is TGCAGTGCATCCGGGACTAGCGGTACCTACGAGCAGTACTTC. This gives the protein CSASGTSGTYEQYF.

This clonotype was counted at least ten times. The chain carries TRBV28 and TRBJ2-7; tentatively, D is TRBD2 (5 bases). The ends were cut back, 7 bases at V and 3 bases at J, with 16 bases in the middle. The CDR3 loop spans 14 amino acids. CDR1 and CDR2 (germline): MDHEN, SYDVKM. CDR3 region: CASNQIRGLYEQYF. The DNA for the CDR3 is TGTGCCAGCAACCAGATCCGGGGTCTCTACGAGCAGTACTTC.

The DNA of the CDR3 is TGTGCCAGCAGTTCGGCGGGGGCAACCTCCTACAATGAGCAGTTCTTC. Protein: CASSSAGATSYNEQFF. The chain uses TRBV28 and TRBJ2-1; maybe TRBD2 (7 bases). With 4 bases removed from V and 0 bases from J, the gap between germline ends came to 13 bases. The germline V gene encodes CDR1 MDHEN and CDR2 SYDVKM. CDR3 length: 16 amino acids.

This clonotype was picked up many times. This chain uses TRBV6-6 with TRBJ1-6; perhaps TRBD1 as D (6 bases). V shed 10 bases and J shed 5 bases, with 15 bases lying between them. The CDR3 runs to 14 residues. Per the germline V gene, CDR1 is MNHNY and CDR2 is SVGAGI (reference sequence). The CDR3 region has the DNA TGTGCCACCAAGGGGGGACGAGATAATTCACCCCTCCACTTT. Its translation: CATKGGRDNSPLHF.

The sample holds a few counts of this clonotype. The chain uses TRBV20-1 and TRBJ1-5; D perhaps matches TRBD1 (6 bases). The V gene lost 6 bases and the J gene lost 0 bases, with 15 bases spanning the gap. Germline lookup yields CDR1 DFQATT and CDR2 SNEGSKA (reference sequence). This CDR3 comprises 15 residues. The CDR3 loop is CSAQGRGYSNQPQHF. CDR3 DNA: TGCAGTGCCCAGGGGAGGGGTTATAGCAATCAGCCCCAGCATTTT.

This clonotype appeared many times. This chain uses TRBV28 with TRBJ1-5, with D possibly matching TRBD1 (6 bases). The CDR3 extends over 13 amino acids. V dropped 6 bases and J dropped 7 bases, with 13 bases sitting between them. Germline-derived CDR1 and CDR2 are MDHEN and SYDVKM. The CDR3 is CASSTGSGQPQHF. The CDR3, as DNA: TGTGCCAGCAGCACAGGGTCGGGACAGCCCCAGCATTTT.

The genes are TRBV3-1 and TRBJ2-1, with D perhaps being TRBD1 or TRBD2 (5 bases each). Trimming took off 6 bases at V and 5 bases at J, with 14 bases between the two ends. CDR1 is LGHDT and CDR2 is YNNKEL in the germline V gene (reference sequence). This CDR3 comprises 14 residues. The CDR3 loop is CASSQPWGNNEQFF. The CDR3 bases are TGTGCCAGCAGTCAACCGTGGGGGAACAATGAGCAGTTCTTC.

This clonotype occurred many times. The V gene is TRBV28, the J gene TRBJ2-4; 7 nucleotides match TRBD2. The CDR3 sequence is 15 residues long. V was clipped by 4 bases and J by 8 bases; unmatched bases: 11. Germline-derived CDR1 and CDR2 are MDHEN and SYDVKM. Written as DNA, the CDR3 is TGTGCCAGCAGTTCCAGCTTCCGCGGGAGAGACATTCAGTACTTC. It yields the protein CASSSSFRGRDIQYF.

At least ten counts were recorded for this clonotype. The gene calls are TRBV7-2 and TRBJ2-3, with D possibly matching TRBD1 (5 bases). Trimming cost V 8 bases and J 0 bases, with 18 bases left between them. This CDR3 has 16 residues. Germline V gene sequence: CDR1 SGHTA, CDR2 FQGNSA. CDR3 bases: TGTGCCAGCCCCAAGACAGACAGCGATAGCACAGATACGCAGTATTTT. It translates to CASPKTDSDSTDTQYF.

Note on this clonotype: Just one base apart from a much larger clone, this may be a read error. The chain combines TRBV28 with TRBJ1-1; no clear D. Trimming took 3 bases from V and 6 from J, leaving 8 bases between them. The CDR3 extends over 12 amino acids. CDR1 is MDHEN and CDR2 is SYDVKM in the germline V gene. The CDR3 nucleotides are TGTGCCAGCAGTTTGTGGGGTGCTGAAGCTTTCTTT. This sequence encodes CASSLWGAEAFF.

CDR3 DNA sequence: TGTGCCAGCAGTTACAGGGCAGGGGGTAATCAGCCCCAGCATTTT. Translation: CASSYRAGGNQPQHF. V is TRBV6-6 and J is TRBJ1-5; 7 bases match TRBD1. V lost 2 bases, J lost 4 bases, and 5 bases stayed unmatched. Germline loops: CDR1 MNHNY, CDR2 SVGAGI (reference sequence). This CDR3 contains 15 residues.